Listed here are 2 T cell receptor beta chains from one sample, sequenced in a study of blood T cell repertoires in COVID-19. Data came from immunoSEQ multiplex PCR; TCRdb stores just in-frame clones and leaves some out. The sample lists around 310,000 clones, over 75% occurring once. The source material was peripheral blood. Receptor source: a woman aged 45-60 years with active or convalescent COVID-19.

J is TRBJ1-2 and V is TRBV19, with TRBD1 matching over 8 bases. The CDR3 sequence is 12 residues long. Trimming removed 7 bases from V and 7 bases from J; junction bases left unmatched: 5. Germline-derived CDR1 and CDR2 are LNHDA and SQIVND (reference sequence). The CDR3 is CASNGQGPGYTF. The CDR3, as DNA: TGTGCCAGTAACGGACAGGGTCCTGGCTACACCTTC.

The V and J genes are TRBV12-5 and TRBJ2-7; unclear D gene. The germline gives CDR1 LGHNT, CDR2 FRNRAP. The CDR3 is made up of 13 amino acids. With 1 base removed from V and 6 bases from J, the gap between germline ends came to 10 bases. The CDR3 sequence: CASGLERSGEQYF. The CDR3 nucleotides are TGTGCTAGTGGTTTGGAGAGGTCGGGCGAGCAGTACTTC.